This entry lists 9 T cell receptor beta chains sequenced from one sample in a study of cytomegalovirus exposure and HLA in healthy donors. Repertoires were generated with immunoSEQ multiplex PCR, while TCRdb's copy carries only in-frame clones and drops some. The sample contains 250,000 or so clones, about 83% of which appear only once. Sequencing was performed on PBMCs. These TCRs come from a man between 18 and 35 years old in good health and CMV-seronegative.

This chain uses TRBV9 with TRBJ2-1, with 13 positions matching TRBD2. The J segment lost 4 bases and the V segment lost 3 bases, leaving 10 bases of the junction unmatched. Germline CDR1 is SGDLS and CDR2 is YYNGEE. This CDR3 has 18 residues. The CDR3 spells CASSDTSGRALLYNEQFF. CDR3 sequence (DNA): TGTGCCAGCAGCGACACTAGCGGGAGGGCCTTATTATACAATGAGCAGTTCTTC.

CDR3 protein: CAISGTSGREQYF. The CDR3 coding sequence is TGTGCCATATCCGGGACTAGCGGGAGAGAGCAGTACTTC. This chain uses TRBV7-2 with TRBJ2-7; 14 nucleotides line up with TRBD2. Germline CDR1 is SGHTA and CDR2 is FQGNSA. The CDR3 is 13 amino acids. Trimming at V came to 10 bases and at J to 7 bases, leaving 6 bases not matched to a gene.

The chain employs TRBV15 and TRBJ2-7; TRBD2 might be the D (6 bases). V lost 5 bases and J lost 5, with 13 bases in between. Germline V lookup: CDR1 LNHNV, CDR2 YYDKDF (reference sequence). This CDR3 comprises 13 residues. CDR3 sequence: CATSLGGQDEQYF. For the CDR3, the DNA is TGTGCCACCAGCTTGGGGGGTCAAGACGAGCAGTACTTC.

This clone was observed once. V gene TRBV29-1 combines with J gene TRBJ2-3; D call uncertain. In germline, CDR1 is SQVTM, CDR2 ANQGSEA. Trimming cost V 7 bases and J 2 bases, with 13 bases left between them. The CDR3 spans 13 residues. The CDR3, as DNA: TGCAGCGGCGTGTGGGCTAACACAGATACGCAGTATTTT. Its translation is CSGVWANTDTQYF.

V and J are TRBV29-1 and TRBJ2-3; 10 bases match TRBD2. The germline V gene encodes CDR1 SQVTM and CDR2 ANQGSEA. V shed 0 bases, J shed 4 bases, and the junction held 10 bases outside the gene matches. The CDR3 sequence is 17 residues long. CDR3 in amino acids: CSVEDLSSGSPPDTQYF. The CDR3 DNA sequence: TGCAGCGTTGAAGATCTTTCTAGCGGGAGCCCCCCAGATACGCAGTATTTT.

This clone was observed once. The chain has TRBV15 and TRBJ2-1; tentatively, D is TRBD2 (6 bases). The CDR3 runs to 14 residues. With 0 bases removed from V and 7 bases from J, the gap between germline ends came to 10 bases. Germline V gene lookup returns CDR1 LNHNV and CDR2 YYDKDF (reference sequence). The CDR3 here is CATSRDTGDNEQFF. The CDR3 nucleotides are TGTGCCACCAGCAGAGATACGGGGGATAATGAGCAGTTCTTC.

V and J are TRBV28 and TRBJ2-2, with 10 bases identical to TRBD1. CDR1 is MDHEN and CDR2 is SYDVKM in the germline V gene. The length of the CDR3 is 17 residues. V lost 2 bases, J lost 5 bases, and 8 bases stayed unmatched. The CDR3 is CASSLLPGQGKTGELFF. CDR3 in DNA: TGTGCCAGCAGTTTACTGCCGGGACAGGGGAAGACCGGGGAGCTGTTTTTT.

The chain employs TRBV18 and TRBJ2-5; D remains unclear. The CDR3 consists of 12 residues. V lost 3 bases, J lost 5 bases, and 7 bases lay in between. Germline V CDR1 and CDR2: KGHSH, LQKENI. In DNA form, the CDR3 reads TGTGCCAGCTCACCCAAGAGGGAGACCCAGTACTTC. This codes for CASSPKRETQYF.

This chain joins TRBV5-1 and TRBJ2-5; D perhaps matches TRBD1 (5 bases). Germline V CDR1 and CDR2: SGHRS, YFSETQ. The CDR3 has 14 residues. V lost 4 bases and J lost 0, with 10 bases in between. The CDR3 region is CASSRGTYQETQYF. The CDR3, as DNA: TGCGCCAGCAGCAGGGGCACATACCAAGAGACCCAGTACTTC.